The 7 T cell receptor beta chains presented below share a single source sample, sequenced in a study. TCRdb re-called the RT-PCR reads with MiXCR, one entry per CDR3 protein. The sample consists of 550,000 to 750,000 distinct CDR3 sequences, 13% to 15% of them appearing once. Sequenced sample: memory CD4+ T cells from blood. These receptors were taken from a female donor in good health, serving as a healthy control.

V usage is TRBV28 and J usage is TRBJ1-5; perhaps TRBD1 as D (6 bases). The CDR3 sequence is 14 residues long. The ends were cut back, 8 bases at V and 5 bases at J, with 16 bases in the middle. Germline V lookup: CDR1 MDHEN, CDR2 SYDVKM. The DNA of the CDR3 is TGTGCCAGCGGTCTAACCCAGGGGTATCAGCCCCAGCATTTT. It encodes CASGLTQGYQPQHF.

This clonotype occurred a few times. The rearrangement uses TRBV19 and TRBJ1-4; D remains unclear. Deletions cut 2 bases from V and 2 bases from J, with 9 bases between. Germline values: CDR1 LNHDA, CDR2 SQIVND (reference sequence). This CDR3 has 15 amino acids. The CDR3 nucleotides read TGTGCCAGTAGTATATCGGCAGCGACTAATGAAAAACTGTTTTTT. It specifies CASSISAATNEKLFF.

This clonotype was seen repeatedly, ten times or more. This chain joins TRBV12-3 or TRBV12-4 and TRBJ2-3; TRBD1 agrees at 11 bases. The CDR3 sequence is 15 residues long. V dropped 5 bases and J dropped 7; count of bases not matched to a gene: 8. The CDR3 DNA sequence: TGTGCCAGCAGTACACGGACAGGGGGCAGGTATACGCAGTATTTT. It codes for CASSTRTGGRYTQYF.

This chain uses TRBV3-1 with TRBJ2-6, with D possibly being TRBD2 (7 bases). The germline CDR1 and CDR2 sequences are LGHDT and YNNKEL (reference sequence). There are 15 residues in the CDR3. V lost 6 bases and J 1 base, leaving 10 bases between the germline ends. CDR3 DNA: TGTGCCAGCAGGAGGGGGGGTTCTGGGGCCAACGTCCTGACTTTC. Its translation is CASRRGGSGANVLTF.

This clonotype was seen more than once but under ten times. The chain uses TRBV29-1 and TRBJ2-4; 7 positions match TRBD2. Trimming removed 6 bases from V and 6 bases from J; junction bases left unmatched: 8. CDR1 and CDR2 (germline): SQVTM, ANQGSEA. There are 13 residues in the CDR3. The CDR3 region is CSVRQGGLNIQYF. The CDR3 DNA reads TGCAGCGTCCGGCAGGGAGGGCTAAACATTCAGTACTTC.

V usage is TRBV7-6 and J usage is TRBJ2-7; a possible D gene is TRBD1 (5 bases). CDR3 size: 15 residues. The germline V gene has CDR1 SGHVS and CDR2 FNYEAQ. Trimming shortened V by 2 bases and J by 4 bases, and 15 bases separated the two germline ends. In DNA, the CDR3 is TGTGCCAGCAGCTTACAAGGGGTTGGAACTTACGAGCAGTACTTC. It codes for CASSLQGVGTYEQYF.

The chain has TRBV27 and TRBJ2-3, with 16 positions matching TRBD2. The V gene's germline CDR1 is MNHEY and CDR2 SMNVEV (reference sequence). This CDR3 is 20 amino acids long. Unmatched junction bases numbered 12, after V lost 5 bases and J lost 1 base. CDR3 nucleotides: TGTGCCAGCAGTGCCGGACCGGGACTAGCGGGAGGGTGGGGCACAGATACGCAGTATTTT. Its protein is CASSAGPGLAGGWGTDTQYF.